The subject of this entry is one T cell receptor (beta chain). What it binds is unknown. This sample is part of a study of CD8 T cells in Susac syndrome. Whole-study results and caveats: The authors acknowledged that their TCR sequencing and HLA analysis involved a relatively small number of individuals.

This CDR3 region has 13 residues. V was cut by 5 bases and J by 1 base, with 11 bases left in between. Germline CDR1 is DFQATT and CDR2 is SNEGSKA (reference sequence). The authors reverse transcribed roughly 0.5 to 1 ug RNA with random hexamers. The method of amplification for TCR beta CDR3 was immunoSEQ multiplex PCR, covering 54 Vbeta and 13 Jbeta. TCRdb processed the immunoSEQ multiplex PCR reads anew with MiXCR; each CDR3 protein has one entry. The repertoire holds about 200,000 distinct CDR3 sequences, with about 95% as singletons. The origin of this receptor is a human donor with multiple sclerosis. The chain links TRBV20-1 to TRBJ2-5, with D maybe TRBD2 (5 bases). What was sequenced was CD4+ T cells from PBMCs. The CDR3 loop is CSASTRTQETQYF. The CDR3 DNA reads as TGCAGTGCTTCTACTAGAACCCAAGAGACCCAGTACTTC.